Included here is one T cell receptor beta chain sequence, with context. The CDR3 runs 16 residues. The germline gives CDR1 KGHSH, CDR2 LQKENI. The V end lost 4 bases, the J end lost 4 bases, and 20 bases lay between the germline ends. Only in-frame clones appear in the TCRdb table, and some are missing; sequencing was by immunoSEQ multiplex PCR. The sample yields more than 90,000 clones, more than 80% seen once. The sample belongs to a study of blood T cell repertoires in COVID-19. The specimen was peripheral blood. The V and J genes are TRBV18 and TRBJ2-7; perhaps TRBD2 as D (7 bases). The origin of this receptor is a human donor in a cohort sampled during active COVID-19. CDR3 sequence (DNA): TGTGCCAGCTCACAGGGGGAGACTAGCAGCATATACGAGCAGTACTTC. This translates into CASSQGETSSIYEQYF.